This TCR beta chain stems from a study of blood T cell repertoires in COVID-19. Some clones are missing from TCRdb's copy, which holds only in-frame ones; the method was immunoSEQ multiplex PCR. Among fewer than 200,000 clones listed, 85% to 90% were seen once. J gave up 0 bases and V 4 bases, and 2 bases lay outside the gene matches. In germline, CDR1 is MDHEN, CDR2 SYDVKM. The CDR3 is 16 residues long. The TCR sequence derives from a man aged 35 to 55 with active or convalescent COVID-19. Material: peripheral blood. V is TRBV28 and J is TRBJ2-3, with TRBD2 matching over 12 bases. CDR3 in amino acids: CASSSTSGRSTDTQYF. The DNA of the CDR3 is TGTGCCAGCAGTTCAACTAGCGGGAGGAGCACAGATACGCAGTATTTT. Combining the CDR3 with reference TRBV28 and TRBJ2-3 gives the whole variable domain DVKVTQSSRYLVKRTGEKVFLECVQDMDHENMFWYRQDPGLGLRLIYFSYDVKMKEKGDIPEGYSVSREKKERFSLILESASTNQTSMYLCASSSTSGRSTDTQYFGPGTRLTVL.